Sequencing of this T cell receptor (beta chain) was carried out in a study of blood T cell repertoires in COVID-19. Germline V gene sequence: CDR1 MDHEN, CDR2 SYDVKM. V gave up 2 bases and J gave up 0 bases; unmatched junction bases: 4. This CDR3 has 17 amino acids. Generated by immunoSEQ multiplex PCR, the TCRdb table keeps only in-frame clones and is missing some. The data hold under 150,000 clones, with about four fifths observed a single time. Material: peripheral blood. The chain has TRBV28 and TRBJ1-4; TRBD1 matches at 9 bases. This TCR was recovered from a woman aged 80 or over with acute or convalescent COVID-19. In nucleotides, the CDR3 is TGTGCCAGCAGTTTAGTGGACAGGGGTGCAACTAATGAAAAACTGTTTTTT. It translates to CASSLVDRGATNEKLFF.